A single TCR beta chain is shown here with its context. Its antigen is not identified. With 5 bases clipped from V and 7 bases from J, the junction kept 10 bases outside the gene matches. CDR1 is KGHSH, CDR2 LQKENI, per germline. The CDR3 covers 14 residues. The data belong to a study of cytomegalovirus exposure and HLA in healthy donors. Whole-study results and caveats: Among the most significant clusters, several appeared linked to common viral pathogens in a later analysis. Most of the TCR beta V segments (in an earlier analysis) were productive either about 87% or about 30% of the time.

60 Vbeta and 13 Jbeta primers were used in PCR. As originally analysed: Counted up in a later analysis, unique TCR beta chains came to roughly 80 million, with about 9.9 million shared. The assay was immunoSEQ multiplex PCR, and TCRdb's table has in-frame clones only and misses some. V, J and clone size were drawn from that table, and D and trimming were deduced from the DNA. The repertoire holds 90,000 or so clones, with roughly 80% as singletons. This sequence originates from a boy younger than 18 in good health and CMV-seronegative. The specimen was PBMCs. This sequence joins TRBV18 and TRBJ2-5; 7 bases agree with TRBD1. CDR3 protein: CASSAGTDDSTQYF. CDR3 nucleotide sequence: TGTGCCAGCTCAGCCGGGACAGACGATTCGACCCAGTACTTC.